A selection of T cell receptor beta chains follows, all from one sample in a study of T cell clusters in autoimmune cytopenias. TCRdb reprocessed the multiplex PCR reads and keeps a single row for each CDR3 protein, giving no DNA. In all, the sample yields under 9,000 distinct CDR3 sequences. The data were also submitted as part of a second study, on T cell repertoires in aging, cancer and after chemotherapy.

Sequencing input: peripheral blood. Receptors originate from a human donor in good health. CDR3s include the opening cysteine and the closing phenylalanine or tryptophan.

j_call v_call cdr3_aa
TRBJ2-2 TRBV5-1 CASSQTNTGELFF
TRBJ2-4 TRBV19 CASSIRSSGSAKNIQYF
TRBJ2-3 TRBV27 CASRALSGSADTQYF
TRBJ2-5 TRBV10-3 CAIGRTSRETQYF
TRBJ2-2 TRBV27 CASTNRGQEAKANTGELFF
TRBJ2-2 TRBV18 CASSPRTGGDTGELFF
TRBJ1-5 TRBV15 CATSRDVGGQLDQPQHF
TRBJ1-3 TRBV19 CATRDRTTSGNTIYF
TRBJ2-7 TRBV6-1 CASSERDRGGEQYF
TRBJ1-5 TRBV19 CASVHVGGNQPQHF